This TCR beta chain was sequenced for a study of CD8+CD57+ T cells in acquired aplastic anemia. In patients chosen for sequencing, flow cytometry had shown CD8+CD57+ cell expansion. As concerns this clonotype: The antigen remains unidentified.

Regarding the study as a whole: Between patients and controls, around 31 CD8+ CDR3 sequences were found in common.

TCR beta VDJ and CDR3 profiling used genomic DNA as template. TCRdb fed the reads into MiXCR, producing one record per CDR3 protein. The sample has 150,000 to 180,000 distinct CDR3 sequences; around half are singletons. The sequence came from a human donor with aplastic anemia. The sample was sorted CD4+, CD8+, or CD8+CD57+ T cells (not recorded which) from PBMCs.

CDR3 amino acids: CASSEYGGKGNTIYF. In nucleotides, the CDR3 is TGTGCCAGCAGTGAATACGGAGGGAAAGGAAACACCATATATTTT. The chain is built from TRBV25-1 and TRBJ1-3; D is ambiguous. Per germline, CDR1 MGHDK and CDR2 SYGVNS. There are 15 residues in the CDR3. Trimming took 0 bases from V and 4 from J, leaving 10 bases between them.